Listed below are T cell receptor beta chains from one sample, sequenced in a study of blood T cell repertoires in COVID-19. Profiled with immunoSEQ multiplex PCR; TCRdb holds only in-frame clones, not every one. The table lists roughly 95,000 clones, roughly 82% of them singletons. Specimen: peripheral blood. These receptors all stem from a man between 50 and 59 years old with active or convalescent COVID-19. CDR3s include the opening cysteine and the closing phenylalanine or tryptophan.

TRBJ2-5	TRBV2	14	CASSGMEDRAQQYF
TRBJ2-2	TRBV4-1	17	CASSHPGLAGGIGELFF
TRBJ1-2	TRBV18	13	CASSPATNYGYTF
TRBJ2-1	TRBV15	13	CATSARGGLEQFF
TRBJ1-5	TRBV2	13	CASSEGLGQPQHF
TRBJ1-2	TRBV19	14	CASTLDRGGYGYTF
TRBJ2-5	TRBV2	20	CASSGPGQGLIFGGQETQYF
TRBJ1-1	TRBV9	15	CASSSPTGMNTEAFF
TRBJ2-1	TRBV10-2	15	CASSVRGQGSREQFF
TRBJ2-5	TRBV2	14	CASVGHLGGETQYF
TRBJ2-3	TRBV6-2/TRBV6-3	15	CASSHPSDFTDTQYF
TRBJ2-3	TRBV6-1	13	CASSETQMDTQYF
TRBJ1-3	TRBV6-1	17	CASSEFRIRDSGNTIYF
TRBJ1-5	TRBV19	11	CASSTQGPQHF
TRBJ2-3	TRBV7-2	16	CASSTQAGVSTDTQYF